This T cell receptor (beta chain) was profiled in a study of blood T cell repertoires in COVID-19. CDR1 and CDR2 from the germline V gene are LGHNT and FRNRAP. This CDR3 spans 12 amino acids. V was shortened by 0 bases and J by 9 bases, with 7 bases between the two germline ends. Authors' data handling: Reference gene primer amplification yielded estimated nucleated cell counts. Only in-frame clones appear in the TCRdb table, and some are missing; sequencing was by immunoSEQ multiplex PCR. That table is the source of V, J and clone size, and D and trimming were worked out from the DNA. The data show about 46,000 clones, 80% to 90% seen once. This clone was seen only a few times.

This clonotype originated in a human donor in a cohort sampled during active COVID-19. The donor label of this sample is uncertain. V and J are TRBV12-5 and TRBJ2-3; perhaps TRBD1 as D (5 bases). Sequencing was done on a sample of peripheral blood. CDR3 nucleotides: TGTGCTAGTGGTTTGGTGGGGCAGACGCAGTATTTT. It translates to CASGLVGQTQYF.